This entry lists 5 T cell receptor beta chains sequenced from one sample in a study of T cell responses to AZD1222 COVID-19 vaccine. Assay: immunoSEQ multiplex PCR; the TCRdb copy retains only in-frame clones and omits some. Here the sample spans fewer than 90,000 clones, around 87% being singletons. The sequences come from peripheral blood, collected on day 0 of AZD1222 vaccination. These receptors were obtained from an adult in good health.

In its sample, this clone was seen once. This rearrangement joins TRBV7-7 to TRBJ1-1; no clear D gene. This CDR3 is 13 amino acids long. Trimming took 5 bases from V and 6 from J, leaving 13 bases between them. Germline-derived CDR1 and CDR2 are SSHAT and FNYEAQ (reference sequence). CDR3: CASSPSWGSEAFF. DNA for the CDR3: TGTGCCAGCAGCCCCTCGTGGGGTTCTGAAGCTTTCTTT.

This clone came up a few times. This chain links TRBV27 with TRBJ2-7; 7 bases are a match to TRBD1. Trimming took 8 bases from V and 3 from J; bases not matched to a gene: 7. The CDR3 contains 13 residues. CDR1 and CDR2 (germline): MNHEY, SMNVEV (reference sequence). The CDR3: CASLDRMSYEQYF. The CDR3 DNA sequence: TGTGCCAGCTTGGACAGGATGAGCTACGAGCAGTACTTC.

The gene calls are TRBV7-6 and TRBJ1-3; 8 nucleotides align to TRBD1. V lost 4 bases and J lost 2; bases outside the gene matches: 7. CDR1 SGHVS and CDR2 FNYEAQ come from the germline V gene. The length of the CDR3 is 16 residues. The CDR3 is CASSSTGTGPGNTIYF. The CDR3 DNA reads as TGTGCCAGCAGCTCTACCGGGACAGGCCCTGGAAACACCATATATTTT.

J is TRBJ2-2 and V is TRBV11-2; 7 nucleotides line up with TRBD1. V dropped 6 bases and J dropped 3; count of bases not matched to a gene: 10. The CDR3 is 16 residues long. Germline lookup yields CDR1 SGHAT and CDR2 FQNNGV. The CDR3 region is CASRGQNQADTGELFF. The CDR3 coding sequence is TGTGCCAGCAGGGGACAGAACCAAGCAGACACCGGGGAGCTGTTTTTT.

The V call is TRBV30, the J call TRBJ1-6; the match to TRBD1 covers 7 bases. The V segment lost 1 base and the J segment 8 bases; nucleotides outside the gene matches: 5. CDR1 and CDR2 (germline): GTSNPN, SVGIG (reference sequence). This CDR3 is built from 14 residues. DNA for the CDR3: TGTGCCTGGAGTGAGGGACAGATTTATTCACCCCTCCACTTT. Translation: CAWSEGQIYSPLHF. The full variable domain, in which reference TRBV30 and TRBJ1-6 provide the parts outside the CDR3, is SQTIHQWPATLVQPVGSPLSLECTVEGTSNPNLYWYRQAAGRGLQLLFYSVGIGQISSEVPQNLSASRPQDRQFILSSKKLLLSDSGFYLCAWSEGQIYSPLHFGNGTRLTVT.